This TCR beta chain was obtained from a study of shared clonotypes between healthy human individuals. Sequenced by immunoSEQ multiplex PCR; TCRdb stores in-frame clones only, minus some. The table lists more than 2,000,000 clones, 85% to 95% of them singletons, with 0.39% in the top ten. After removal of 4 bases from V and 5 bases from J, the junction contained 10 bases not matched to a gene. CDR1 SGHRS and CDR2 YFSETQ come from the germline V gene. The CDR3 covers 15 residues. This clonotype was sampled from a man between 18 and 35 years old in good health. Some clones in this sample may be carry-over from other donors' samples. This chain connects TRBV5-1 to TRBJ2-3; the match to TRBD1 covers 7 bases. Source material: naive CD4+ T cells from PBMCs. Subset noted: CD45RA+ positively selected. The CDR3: CASSVRGHLGDTQYF. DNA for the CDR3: TGCGCCAGCAGCGTAAGGGGGCATCTGGGAGATACGCAGTATTTT.